The 11 T cell receptor beta chains listed next were all sequenced from one sample in a study of blood T cell repertoires in COVID-19. Produced via immunoSEQ multiplex PCR; TCRdb's table is partial and in-frame only. The table includes approximately 13,000 clones, 83% detected once. The sequencing input was peripheral blood. These receptors originate from a woman aged 55-69 years with acute or convalescent COVID-19.

The chain uses TRBV7-8 and TRBJ2-3, with 8 bases matching TRBD2. The length of the CDR3 is 15 residues. The V and J ends lost 2 bases and 1 base, in that order; junction bases with no gene match: 2. From germline, CDR1 is SGHVS and CDR2 FQNEAQ. DNA of the CDR3: TGTGCCAGCAGCTTATTGGGACTAGGCACAGATACGCAGTATTTT. This sequence encodes CASSLLGLGTDTQYF. Full variable domain (outside the CDR3, taken from reference TRBV7-8 and TRBJ2-3): GAGVSQSPRYKVAKRGQDVALRCDPISGHVSLFWYQQALGQGPEFLTYFQNEAQLDKSGLPSDRFFAERPEGSVSTLKIQRTQQEDSAVYLCASSLLGLGTDTQYFGPGTRLTVL.

This chain uses TRBV7-2 with TRBJ2-7; D perhaps matches TRBD1 (7 bases). The CDR3 loop spans 14 amino acids. V was pared by 5 bases and J by 4 bases, with 15 bases between. Germline V CDR1 and CDR2: SGHTA, FQGNSA. The CDR3 here is CASSPGGRKYEQYF. CDR3 DNA: TGTGCCAGCAGCCCAGGGGGGAGAAAGTACGAGCAGTACTTC. The full variable domain, rest sourced from reference TRBV7-2 and TRBJ2-7, is GAGVSQSPSNKVTEKGKDVELRCDPISGHTALYWYRQSLGQGLEFLIYFQGNSAPDKSGLPSDRFSAERTGGSVSTLTIQRTQQEDSAVYLCASSPGGRKYEQYFGPGTRLTVT.

This clone has more than one count but fewer than ten. This chain links TRBV7-3 with TRBJ1-1, with 7 nucleotides matching TRBD1. J gave up 2 bases and V 0 bases, and 0 bases lay outside the gene matches. The length of the CDR3 is 14 residues. Germline CDR1 and CDR2: SGHTA and FQGTGA. The CDR3 region has the DNA TGTGCCAGCAGCTTAACAGGGGGCAACACTGAAGCTTTCTTT. Protein product: CASSLTGGNTEAFF.

The CDR3 is CASSAGTSGRVTGELFF. For the CDR3, the DNA is TGTGCCAGCAGCGCCGGGACTAGCGGGAGGGTTACCGGGGAGCTGTTTTTT. The genes are TRBV7-2 and TRBJ2-2; 16 bases map to TRBD2. Germline V lookup: CDR1 SGHTA, CDR2 FQGNSA. The V and J ends lost 5 bases and 5 bases, in that order; junction bases with no gene match: 5. The CDR3 runs 17 residues.

The chain carries TRBV19 and TRBJ1-1, with 7 nucleotides matching TRBD1. Trimming took 6 bases from V and 7 from J; bases not matched to a gene: 11. This CDR3 comprises 14 residues. Germline lookup yields CDR1 LNHDA and CDR2 SQIVND (reference sequence). The CDR3 coding sequence is TGTGCCAGTAGGCGAGGGACAGTCGCTGGTGAAGCTTTCTTT. This codes for CASRRGTVAGEAFF.

This clone appeared once. The chain combines TRBV19 with TRBJ1-4, with 7 bases that match TRBD1. Germline V gives CDR1 LNHDA, CDR2 SQIVND (reference sequence). The length of the CDR3 is 14 residues. V shed 6 bases and J 4 bases; nucleotides not matched to a gene: 5. CDR3 in DNA: TGTGCCAGTAGGCCCACAGGGGTTAATGAAAAACTGTTTTTT. Encoded protein: CASRPTGVNEKLFF. Full variable domain (outside the CDR3, taken from reference TRBV19 and TRBJ1-4): DGGITQSPKYLFRKEGQNVTLSCEQNLNHDAMYWYRQDPGQGLRLIYYSQIVNDFQKGDIAEGYSVSREKKESFPLTVTSAQKNPTAFYLCASRPTGVNEKLFFGSGTQLSVL.

The chain has TRBV6-5 and TRBJ2-7, with D perhaps matching TRBD1 (6 bases). This CDR3 has 14 amino acids. Germline V CDR1 and CDR2: MNHEY, SVGAGI. The ends were cut back, 9 bases at V and 0 bases at J, with 15 bases in the middle. The CDR3 protein is CASRRTGNSYEQYF. The DNA of the CDR3 is TGTGCCAGTCGTAGAACAGGGAACTCCTACGAGCAGTACTTC.

This chain uses TRBV28 with TRBJ1-4; weak D call: TRBD1 (5 bases). The V gene's germline CDR1 is MDHEN and CDR2 SYDVKM. The CDR3 sequence is 14 residues long. V lost 3 bases to trimming and J lost 8 bases, with 13 bases between them. CDR3 sequence: CASSFGGEAEKLFF. CDR3 bases: TGTGCCAGCAGTTTTGGGGGGGAAGCCGAAAAACTGTTTTTT.

In its sample, this clone was seen a few times. The rearrangement links TRBV7-2 to TRBJ2-1; the match to TRBD1 covers 7 bases. The CDR3 has 13 amino acids. The ends lost 5 bases at V and 15 bases at J; junction bases unmatched: 13. Per germline, CDR1 SGHTA and CDR2 FQGNSA. CDR3 protein: CASSLRQGFVLFF. The CDR3 nucleotides are TGTGCCAGCAGCCTCCGACAGGGCTTCGTACTGTTCTTC.

This chain joins TRBV9 and TRBJ2-2; D possibly corresponds to TRBD2 (5 bases). V lost 4 bases to trimming and J lost 3 bases, with 10 bases between them. Looked up from germline, CDR1 is SGDLS and CDR2 is YYNGEE. The CDR3 has 14 amino acids. CDR3 nucleotides: TGTGCCAGCAGCCCCGGACTCTACACCGGGGAGCTGTTTTTT. Amino acids: CASSPGLYTGELFF.

The rearrangement joins TRBV19 to TRBJ1-1, with 8 bases fitting TRBD1. The CDR3 length is 15 residues. Germline CDR1 LNHDA, CDR2 SQIVND (reference sequence). The trim removed 1 base at V and 1 base at J, leaving 2 bases unmatched. The CDR3 DNA sequence: TGTGCCAGTAGTATAGGAGGGACAGGGAACACTGAAGCTTTCTTT. Its translation: CASSIGGTGNTEAFF.